This record concerns one T cell receptor (beta chain) sequence. Its antigen remains unknown. PBMCs numbering at least 6 million were isolated per sample. The sample comes from a study of blood T cells in healthy people across ages. Next came a second PCR, run for about 7 to 12 cycles, which used a sample-barcoded 5' primer along with a J-beta primer mix. From the 5' RACE reads, TCRdb called clonotypes with MiXCR, one entry per CDR3 protein. This sample has 550,000 to 700,000 distinct CDR3 sequences, with roughly 28% found just once. The germline V gene has CDR1 KGHDR and CDR2 SFDVKD. This CDR3 has 16 residues. The ends were cut back, 3 bases at V and 1 base at J, with 12 bases in the middle. Overall study findings and caveats: It was held that the diversity estimates obtained from one million T cells were underestimates.

Sequencing was done on a sample of blood. This TCR was recovered from a woman in her 70s in good health. The gene calls are TRBV24-1 and TRBJ2-1, with a possible D match to TRBD2 (5 bases). CDR3 residues: CATSDAGRLSYNEQFF. CDR3 sequence (DNA): TGTGCCACCAGTGATGCGGGCCGACTTTCCTACAATGAGCAGTTCTTC.